The clone carrying this T cell receptor (beta chain) showed up just a few times. The antigen is undetermined. The data originate from a study of Graves' ophthalmopathy and Graves' hyperthyroidism. On the study more broadly: Calling hyperthyroidism stable required that no ophthalmopathy show up within 18 months of follow-up. General observations from the study: This model predicted ophthalmopathy progression (sensitivity 70.59%, specificity 72.22%). Thyroid clonotypes that were expanded above 0.001 frequency mostly also appeared in blood.

RNA transcripts were the template, and TCR beta CDR3 regions were amplified from them. HTBI-primed first-round RT-PCR preceded second-round multiplex PCR. Each CDR3 protein is one row after TCRdb ran MiXCR on the multiplex PCR reads. The sample yields around 520,000 distinct CDR3 sequences, under 45% seen once. Recruitment covered hyperthyroidism patients aged 18 to 65 whose new diagnosis was of under 2 months' duration. The source is an adult man with Graves' hyperthyroidism. The sample comprised peripheral blood or thyroid tissue (not recorded which).

The chain's CDR3 is CASRNLPYERVNTEAFF. CDR3 DNA sequence: TGTGCCAGCAGAAATCTCCCCTACGAGCGGGTGAACACTGAAGCTTTCTTT. This chain joins TRBV6-5 and TRBJ1-1, with no clear D. Germline V gene data show CDR1 as MNHEY and CDR2 as SVGAGI. The V gene lost 6 bases and the J gene lost 0 bases, with 20 bases spanning the gap. The CDR3 totals 17 residues.